There are many counts of the clone carrying this T cell receptor beta chain. These data belong to a study of T cells after yellow fever vaccination. The germline V gene has CDR1 SGHTA and CDR2 FQGTGA. The V and J ends lost 0 bases and 3 bases respectively, with 5 bases between them. The CDR3 extends over 13 amino acids. As TCR cDNA was made by 5'RACE template switching, a universal primer site and UMIs were added. TCRdb re-called the 5' RACE reads with MiXCR, one entry per CDR3 protein. Among some 560,000 distinct CDR3 sequences, approximately 16% were seen once, and the ten largest hold roughly a sixth.

The specimen was PBMCs, collected about 5 days after the first yellow fever vaccination. The J gene is TRBJ2-5, the V gene TRBV7-3, with D perhaps TRBD2 (5 bases). The sequence was collected from a man aged 18 to 35 who received the YFV17D yellow fever vaccine. CDR3 protein: CASSLTSEETQYF. The CDR3 DNA follows: TGTGCCAGCAGCTTAACTAGCGAAGAGACCCAGTACTTC.